These 29 T cell receptor beta chains originate from one sample sequenced in a study of beta chain features in type 1 diabetes. General observations from the study: Type 1 diabetes patients showed a moderate but significant shortening of TCRB CDR3s in all four CD4+ subsets.

No antigen has been assigned to these receptors. Expressed TCRB transcripts were sequenced because the entire RNA isolate underwent reverse transcription. The protocol was immunoSEQ multiplex PCR, while the TCRdb copy is restricted to in-frame clones and leaves out a portion. The table has some 370,000 clones, around 10% seen once. The sample comprised central memory CD4+ T cells from blood. These receptors were collected from a man younger than 45 with type 1 diabetes.

This clone came up a few times. The chain couples TRBV7-2 to TRBJ2-7; 8 bases fit TRBD1. Trimming at V came to 4 bases and at J to 4 bases, leaving 9 bases not matched to a gene. The CDR3 spans 15 residues. Germline-derived CDR1 and CDR2 are SGHTA and FQGNSA. The CDR3 loop is CASSYDRDRSYEQYF. In DNA, the CDR3 is TGTGCCAGCAGCTACGACCGGGACAGGAGTTACGAGCAGTACTTC.

This clone has more than one count but fewer than ten. The chain is built from TRBV9 and TRBJ2-1, with D maybe TRBD1 (6 bases). CDR3 length: 14 residues. Germline V lookup: CDR1 SGDLS, CDR2 YYNGEE. The V end lost 3 bases, the J end lost 3 bases, and 10 bases lay between the germline ends. The CDR3 coding sequence is TGTGCCAGCAGCGGCAGGGGAGACTACAATGAGCAGTTCTTC. This gives the protein CASSGRGDYNEQFF. Full variable domain (remainder filled in from reference TRBV9 and TRBJ2-1): DSGVTQTPKHLITATGQRVTLRCSPRSGDLSVYWYQQSLDQGLQFLIQYYNGEERAKGNILERFSAQQFPDLHSELNLSSLELGDSALYFCASSGRGDYNEQFFGPGTRLTVL.

The chain is built from TRBV25-1 and TRBJ2-7; 7 nucleotides line up with TRBD1. After removal of 7 bases from V and 3 bases from J, the junction contained 12 bases not matched to a gene. This CDR3 has 15 residues. CDR1 is MGHDK, CDR2 SYGVNS, per germline. CDR3 in amino acids: CASKERDRGLYEQYF. The CDR3 bases are TGTGCCAGCAAAGAACGGGACAGAGGACTCTACGAGCAGTACTTC.

This clone was observed a few times. V usage is TRBV28 and J usage is TRBJ1-2; D unclear. Looked up from germline, CDR1 is MDHEN and CDR2 is SYDVKM. The CDR3 consists of 14 residues. Trimming shortened V by 4 bases and J by 8 bases, and 17 bases separated the two germline ends. The DNA for the CDR3 is TGTGCCAGCAGTTCGATGACCCTGGTATGGGGCTACACCTTC. Amino acid sequence: CASSSMTLVWGYTF.

This clone was observed at least ten times. V usage is TRBV19 and J usage is TRBJ2-7; 7 positions agree with TRBD1. The V gene end was trimmed by 5 bases and the J gene end by 2 bases; junction bases not matched to a gene: 9. CDR3 size: 15 residues. Germline-derived CDR1 and CDR2 are LNHDA and SQIVND (reference sequence). CDR3 sequence (DNA): TGTGCCAGTAGTCCCGGGGCAGGGGGTGCCTACGAGCAGTACTTC. Its protein is CASSPGAGGAYEQYF.

The chain has TRBV2 and TRBJ1-4; maybe TRBD1 (5 bases). The CDR3 contains 14 residues. Trimming removed 4 bases at V and 8 bases at J, with 14 bases between. Germline V gene lookup returns CDR1 SNHLY and CDR2 FYNNEI. The CDR3 DNA reads as TGTGCCAGCAGTGTTGGGCTGGGGGTGGAAAAACTGTTTTTT. This translates into CASSVGLGVEKLFF.

The rearrangement uses TRBV28 and TRBJ1-5; D is uncertain. The CDR3 sequence is 14 residues long. The V end was cut by 3 bases, the J end by 8 bases, with 14 bases between. The germline V gene encodes CDR1 MDHEN and CDR2 SYDVKM. CDR3 loop: CASSFHPNGEPQHF. CDR3 sequence (DNA): TGTGCCAGCAGTTTTCATCCCAACGGGGAGCCCCAGCATTTT.

The chain uses TRBV2 and TRBJ1-1; TRBD1 might be the D (5 bases). From germline, CDR1 is SNHLY and CDR2 FYNNEI. This CDR3 contains 15 residues. The V end lost 5 bases, the J end lost 1 base, and 14 bases lay between the germline ends. CDR3: CASSLQGSSNTEAFF. In DNA, the CDR3 is TGTGCCAGCAGTCTCCAGGGAAGTTCGAACACTGAAGCTTTCTTT. Drawing the rest from reference TRBV2 and TRBJ1-1, the complete variable domain is EPEVTQTPSHQVTQMGQEVILRCVPISNHLYFYWYRQILGQKVEFLVSFYNNEISEKSEIFDDQFSVERPDGSNFTLKIRSTKLEDSAMYFCASSLQGSSNTEAFFGQGTRLTVV.

In this sample, this clone turned up a few times. The chain joins TRBV25-1 to TRBJ1-1; the D is unclear. Germline-derived CDR1 and CDR2 are MGHDK and SYGVNS. V lost 4 bases and J lost 6, with 12 bases in between. The CDR3 spans 13 residues. The CDR3 protein is CASSGMGFAEAFF. The DNA of the CDR3 is TGTGCCAGCAGTGGTATGGGTTTCGCTGAAGCTTTCTTT.

The chain couples TRBV6-5 to TRBJ1-3; possible D gene TRBD1, 5 bases. CDR3 length: 12 amino acids. Per the germline V gene, CDR1 is MNHEY and CDR2 is SVGAGI. V was pared by 6 bases and J by 4 bases, with 7 bases between. CDR3 sequence (DNA): TGTGCCAGCAGCAGACAGGGAAACACCATATATTTT. This codes for CASSRQGNTIYF.

The V and J genes are TRBV27 and TRBJ1-1; 11 bases are shared with TRBD1. The CDR3 runs 14 residues. Germline CDR1 and CDR2: MNHEY and SMNVEV (reference sequence). After removal of 8 bases from V and 0 bases from J, the junction contained 2 bases not matched to a gene. CDR3: CASRDRGLNTEAFF. Written as DNA, the CDR3 is TGTGCCAGCCGGGACAGGGGGTTGAACACTGAAGCTTTCTTT.

This clone was counted only a few times. The genes are TRBV19 and TRBJ2-5; the match to TRBD1 covers 9 bases. The V gene end was trimmed by 3 bases and the J gene end by 2 bases; junction bases not matched to a gene: 7. The CDR3 length is 16 residues. Germline assignment: CDR1 LNHDA and CDR2 SQIVND (reference sequence). The CDR3: CASSIPGTGQQETQYF. The CDR3 bases are TGTGCCAGTAGTATCCCCGGGACAGGGCAACAAGAGACCCAGTACTTC.

The chain joins TRBV28 to TRBJ1-5; weak D call: TRBD1 (5 bases). The ends were cut back, 2 bases at V and 0 bases at J, with 8 bases in the middle. The CDR3 has 15 amino acids. Per the germline V gene, CDR1 is MDHEN and CDR2 is SYDVKM. The CDR3 DNA is TGTGCCAGCAGTTTAATCAGGGATAGCAATCAGCCCCAGCATTTT. This sequence encodes CASSLIRDSNQPQHF.

This clone was observed a few times. Other DNA sequences in this specimen translate into the identical CDR3. The CDR3 here is CASSPQGRGTEAFF. The CDR3 nucleotides read TGTGCCAGCAGCCCACAGGGAAGGGGAACTGAAGCTTTCTTT. The chain couples TRBV7-3 to TRBJ1-1, with TRBD1 as a possible D gene (6 bases). The CDR3 is 14 amino acids. Per germline, CDR1 SGHTA and CDR2 FQGTGA. The V and J ends lost 5 bases and 5 bases respectively, with 15 bases between them.

This chain joins TRBV5-1 and TRBJ1-1, with D possibly being TRBD1 (5 bases). Germline values: CDR1 SGHRS, CDR2 YFSETQ. CDR3 size: 15 residues. Trimming cost V 3 bases and J 1 base, with 13 bases left between them. In DNA form, the CDR3 reads TGCGCCAGCAGCTCTCAGGGCACGGGGAACACTGAAGCTTTCTTT. Translating it yields CASSSQGTGNTEAFF.

The table lists this clone with a few counts. This sequence joins TRBV6-1 and TRBJ2-2; the D gene is possibly TRBD1 (6 bases). This CDR3 has 13 amino acids. V was pared by 8 bases and J by 3 bases, with 10 bases between. Germline V CDR1 and CDR2: MNHNS, SASEGT. The CDR3 region has the DNA TGTGCCAGCGGACAGTGGGACACCGGGGAGCTGTTTTTT. This gives the protein CASGQWDTGELFF.

Concerning this clone itself: Other DNA sequences of this sample code for an identical CDR3. V and J are TRBV9 and TRBJ1-4; D is unresolved. The CDR3 is made up of 14 amino acids. V lost 3 bases and J lost 3, with 9 bases in between. Germline lookup yields CDR1 SGDLS and CDR2 YYNGEE. CDR3 coding DNA: TGTGCCAGCAGCGGGGCTGACCCTAATGAAAAACTGTTTTTT. Translation: CASSGADPNEKLFF.

The chain employs TRBV4-2 and TRBJ2-5; D is perhaps TRBD2 (5 bases). Trimming took 5 bases from V and 5 from J, leaving 12 bases between them. The CDR3 extends over 13 amino acids. Germline V lookup: CDR1 LGHNA, CDR2 YNFKEQ. CDR3 nucleotide sequence: TGTGCCAGCAGCGTGGCGGGCGCGGAGACCCAGTACTTC. Translating it yields CASSVAGAETQYF.

The chain couples TRBV28 to TRBJ2-2; D gene uncertain. V was pared by 2 bases and J by 7 bases, with 5 bases between. The CDR3 totals 12 residues. The germline gives CDR1 MDHEN, CDR2 SYDVKM. The CDR3 reads CASSLRHGELFF. In DNA, the CDR3 is TGTGCCAGCAGTTTACGCCACGGGGAGCTGTTTTTT.

This clone has ten or more counts. This sequence joins TRBV7-9 and TRBJ1-2, with D unresolved. The germline CDR1 and CDR2 sequences are SEHNR and FQNEAQ (reference sequence). V was trimmed by 5 bases and J by 0 bases, leaving 16 bases between them. CDR3 length: 16 residues. CDR3 region: CASSGNMRGTNYGYTF. CDR3 coding DNA: TGTGCCAGCAGCGGCAACATGAGAGGCACTAACTATGGCTACACCTTC.

The CDR3 sequence is CASSFGQRLTEAFF. Here the CDR3 DNA reads TGCGCCAGCAGCTTCGGACAGAGACTTACTGAAGCTTTCTTT. The gene calls are TRBV5-1 and TRBJ1-1, with D perhaps TRBD1 (6 bases). Germline V lookup: CDR1 SGHRS, CDR2 YFSETQ. V was shortened by 2 bases and J by 5 bases, with 13 bases between the two germline ends. The CDR3 spans 14 residues.

This clone was counted only a few times. This chain links TRBV27 with TRBJ1-6; TRBD1 matches at 7 bases. The germline gives CDR1 MNHEY, CDR2 SMNVEV (reference sequence). The CDR3 is 15 residues long. V lost 5 bases, J lost 5 bases, and 6 bases stayed unmatched. The CDR3 nucleotides are TGTGCCAGCAGTCCCCTAGACAGGGATAATTCACCCCTCCACTTT. Protein: CASSPLDRDNSPLHF.

This clone has more than one count but fewer than ten. V gene TRBV6-5 combines with J gene TRBJ2-2; D is possibly TRBD2 (5 bases). Trimming cost V 5 bases and J 6 bases, with 13 bases left between them. The V gene's germline CDR1 is MNHEY and CDR2 SVGAGI. The CDR3 consists of 14 residues. The CDR3 nucleotides read TGTGCCAGCAGTGGAGGACCCGCGCCCGGGGAGCTGTTTTTT. This codes for CASSGGPAPGELFF.

The chain recombines TRBV18 with TRBJ1-1; D is ambiguous. V lost 2 bases and J lost 6, with 10 bases in between. Germline CDR1 KGHSH, CDR2 LQKENI. There are 13 residues in the CDR3. The CDR3: CASSPSAQSEAFF. CDR3 DNA sequence: TGTGCCAGCTCACCATCTGCACAGTCTGAAGCTTTCTTT.

This clone has just a few counts. The chain links TRBV6-1 to TRBJ2-1; 7 nucleotides match TRBD2. The V gene's germline CDR1 is MNHNS and CDR2 SASEGT. The CDR3 is 14 residues long. The V gene end was trimmed by 10 bases and the J gene end by 0 bases; junction bases not matched to a gene: 6. The CDR3 coding sequence is TGTGCCATCACTGTAGCGGGCTCCTACAATGAGCAGTTCTTC. Translated, it gives CAITVAGSYNEQFF.

The genes are TRBV30 and TRBJ2-7; no definite D call. This CDR3 spans 11 amino acids. Germline V gene sequence: CDR1 GTSNPN, CDR2 SVGIG (reference sequence). V lost 2 bases and J lost 5, with 7 bases in between. The CDR3 reads CAWSFFDEQYF. The CDR3 DNA follows: TGTGCCTGGAGTTTTTTTGACGAGCAGTACTTC.

The chain has TRBV6-1 and TRBJ2-1; possibly TRBD1 or TRBD2 for D (5 bases each). Germline CDR1 MNHNS, CDR2 SASEGT. This CDR3 region has 17 residues. Trimming stripped 4 bases from V and 2 bases from J, with 18 bases between. This CDR3 reads CASSVGGFGATYNEQFF. The DNA of the CDR3 is TGTGCCAGCAGTGTAGGAGGTTTCGGGGCTACCTACAATGAGCAGTTCTTC.

The CDR3 protein is CASSPGGRGPYQPQHF. Written as DNA, the CDR3 is TGTGCCAGCTCACCCGGGGGAAGGGGGCCGTATCAGCCCCAGCATTTT. The chain uses TRBV18 and TRBJ1-5; 7 bases align to TRBD1. The CDR3 loop spans 16 amino acids. Germline trimming cut 3 bases from V and 5 bases from J; bases unmatched to any gene: 10. CDR1 and CDR2 from the germline V gene are KGHSH and LQKENI.

CDR3 DNA sequence: TGTGCCAGCAGCTTCCGGCTAGCGGAATACAATGAGCAGTTCTTC. Protein product: CASSFRLAEYNEQFF. V usage is TRBV5-4 and J usage is TRBJ2-1; TRBD2 agrees at 7 bases. The CDR3 covers 15 residues. Germline V gene sequence: CDR1 SGHNT, CDR2 YYREEE (reference sequence). The junction had 6 bases not matched to a gene; V was cut back by 2 bases and J by 4 bases.